Presented here are 9 T cell receptor beta chains from one specimen sequenced in a study of blood T cells in healthy people across ages. Primers used in a second PCR of roughly 7 to 12 cycles were a sample-barcoded 5' primer and a J-beta primer mix. Via MiXCR, TCRdb re-called the 5' RACE reads, giving one row per CDR3 protein. The sample has approximately 690,000 distinct CDR3 sequences; roughly 50% are singletons. The specimen was blood. Every receptor here comes from a man aged 60-69 years in good health.

The chain is built from TRBV6-6 and TRBJ2-1; D is uncertain. Germline values: CDR1 MNHNY, CDR2 SVGAGI (reference sequence). Trimming removed 10 bases at V and 7 bases at J, with 11 bases between. The CDR3 is 11 amino acids. CDR3 loop: CATYTLNEQFF. The CDR3 DNA sequence: TGTGCCACCTATACCTTGAATGAGCAGTTCTTC.

J is TRBJ2-1 and V is TRBV29-1, with 7 bases lining up with TRBD1. With V trimmed by 3 bases and J by 3 bases, 8 bases remained unmatched. The CDR3 has 15 residues. The V gene's germline CDR1 is SQVTM and CDR2 ANQGSEA. The CDR3, as DNA: TGCAGCGTTGACCTCGCAGGGACAGTCTACAATGAGCAGTTCTTC. It encodes CSVDLAGTVYNEQFF.

This clonotype was counted once. The V call is TRBV11-2, the J call TRBJ2-5, with 8 bases fitting TRBD1. The CDR3 length is 15 residues. The V and J ends lost 6 bases and 7 bases, in that order; junction bases with no gene match: 13. Germline CDR1 reads SGHAT; CDR2 reads FQNNGV. CDR3 protein: CASSQDRGRDWTQYF. DNA of the CDR3: TGTGCCAGCAGTCAAGACAGGGGCCGCGATTGGACCCAGTACTTC.

This clonotype has more than one count but fewer than ten. V is TRBV3-1 and J is TRBJ1-2, with D perhaps matching TRBD1 (5 bases). The CDR3 runs 16 residues. Germline values: CDR1 LGHDT, CDR2 YNNKEL (reference sequence). Trimming took off 4 bases at V and 2 bases at J, with 17 bases between the two ends. CDR3 coding DNA: TGTGCCAGCAGCCCCCGCGGTCTACAGGCCAACTATGGCTACACCTTC. Translation gives CASSPRGLQANYGYTF.

This chain links TRBV4-3 with TRBJ2-3; a possible D gene is TRBD2 (5 bases). The germline CDR1 and CDR2 sequences are LGHNA and YSLEER. V was pared by 0 bases and J by 2 bases, with 12 bases between. The CDR3 totals 16 residues. CDR3 protein: CASSQDSAQTTDTQYF. The CDR3 coding sequence is TGCGCCAGCAGCCAAGATAGCGCACAGACCACAGATACGCAGTATTTT.

This chain uses TRBV20-1 with TRBJ2-7; no clear D. The CDR3 has 12 amino acids. V lost 1 base and J lost 2, with 6 bases in between. Germline V gives CDR1 DFQATT, CDR2 SNEGSKA (reference sequence). CDR3 residues: CSARGAAYEQYF. The DNA of the CDR3 is TGCAGTGCTAGAGGGGCGGCCTACGAGCAGTACTTC.

The chain recombines TRBV20-1 with TRBJ1-2; D is possibly TRBD1 (5 bases). This CDR3 region has 14 residues. Trimming took off 6 bases at V and 5 bases at J, with 19 bases between the two ends. CDR1 and CDR2 from the germline V gene are DFQATT and SNEGSKA (reference sequence). The CDR3 DNA follows: TGCAGTGCGCCCCCAGATGGGGGGAGGTATGGCTACACCTTC. Protein product: CSAPPDGGRYGYTF.

The chain uses TRBV5-1 and TRBJ2-5, with 10 bases aligning to TRBD2. The closer fit of TRBJ2-7 to the DNA end suggests the J call may be wrong. Germline lookup yields CDR1 SGHRS and CDR2 YFSETQ. The CDR3 loop spans 14 amino acids. This CDR3 is CASSTGIAGGEQYF. The CDR3 nucleotides are TGCGCCAGCAGCACCGGCATAGCGGGGGGCGAGCAGTACTTC.

The V and J genes are TRBV18 and TRBJ1-5; D is unclear. The CDR3 covers 14 residues. Germline assignment: CDR1 KGHSH and CDR2 LQKENI. V lost 2 bases to trimming and J lost 6 bases, with 11 bases between them. CDR3 coding DNA: TGTGCCAGCTCACCAACGGGCGAGGGTCAGCCCCAGCATTTT. This sequence encodes CASSPTGEGQPQHF.